This TCR beta chain was documented in a study of vaccination effects on CD4 cells after COVID-19 (dated by TCRdb to the early 2020s). The study in broad terms: Each participant got two doses of an mRNA SARS-CoV-2 vaccine, either BNT162b2 or mRNA-1273. Pre-vaccine samples were collected from a couple of convalescent patients 16 days and one week before the first dose, corresponding to 142 and 148 days after COVID-19 diagnosis. SARS-CoV-2 spike-specific CD4+ TCR repertoires were compared before and after mRNA vaccination in COVID-19 convalescent patients and in infection-naive vaccine recipients. A total of 10 COVID-19 convalescent patients and several SARS-CoV-2-naive healthy vaccine recipients were included in the full study. Cultures from other donors in the study were sequenced with the Oncomine TCR Beta short-read assay on an Illumina iSeq 100.

Cut back by 2 bases and 2 bases, the V and J ends lie 10 bases apart. For CDR1 and CDR2, the germline V gene lists MNHEY and SVGEGT. The CDR3 runs 14 amino acids, cysteine and phenylalanine included. Solely the CDR3 DNA is kept, with 42 bases framed from the first base. Library preparation was by the immunoSEQ multiplex PCR assay. DNA from the CD4+ T cells that had been cultured and isolated underwent TCR beta CDR3 sequencing. On the authors' methods: Non-productive TCR sequences were removed, reads were trimmed to the CDR3 region, and CDR3s of at least 7 amino acids were retained. The MANAFEST web app was used to identify antigen-specific clonotypes by comparing expansion in peptide wells with expansion in reference cultures. For clones to be considered positive, expansion at FDR<0.05 versus reference and all other wells, an odds ratio above 5, and a frequency above 0.1% in two replicate wells were required. A clonotype was called cross-reactive if it was significantly expanded both in SARS-CoV-2 spike wells and in at least one common cold coronavirus spike condition. CDR3 similarity was assessed by Levenshtein distance with the stringdist R package, and unrooted trees were built with ape in R 3.6.1. Here the immuneACCESS table is served through TCRdb, limited to in-frame sequences with V and J called. Missing clones are a known gap in these copies; in checked studies unresolved V genes cover under half, and the rest lacks a known reason. V and J calls and clone size are those listed in that table; D and trimming were worked out from the DNA. Within this sample are about 45,000 clones, with around 72% of them counted one time only. Just under 30% of the sample is in the top ten clones.

Points on this clone: This receptor's antigen is unknown. No base quality values were provided; no much bigger clone lies one nucleotide off.

In the ViraFEST assay, PBMC were stimulated with viral peptide pools, and antigen-specific CD4+ T cell clonotypes were then identified by expansion using TCR sequencing. After about 10 days of culture, CD4+ T cells were isolated with the EasySep CD4+ T cell isolation kit. Convalescent patients had PCR-confirmed SARS-CoV-2 infection between March and December 2020, before Alpha, Beta and Delta variants emerged in the United States. About 2.1 million PBMC per well were cultured with about 9 ug/ml peptides in IMDM containing 5% human AB serum, approximately 10 IU/ml IL-2 and gentamicin. On days 3 and 7, half of the culture medium was replaced with fresh IL-2-containing medium. Unless otherwise noted, each peptide stimulation condition was cultured in triplicate wells. Using Ficoll-Paque Plus gradient centrifugation, PBMC were separated from whole blood and then either used fresh or cryopreserved at -140C. The QIAamp micro DNA kit was used to extract genomic DNA from the cultured CD4+ T cells.

Broad study findings and their caveats: The study was limited by a small number of convalescent patients and lacked early post-infection timepoints. Both infection-induced and vaccine-induced clones contracted markedly at late post-vaccination timepoints, which is consistent with waning T cell responses. Among convalescent patients, the spike-reactive repertoire after vaccination was made up mainly of new vaccine-induced clones that were largely distinct from the clones induced by infection.

This TCR derives from a human donor who had a prior SARS-CoV-2 infection. Material: CD4+ T cells from PBMCs cultured with a peptide pool, obtained before COVID-19 vaccination. This receptor chain uses TRBV6-2 or TRBV6-3 and TRBJ2-7; perhaps TRBD2 is the D gene, with 5 bases matching. CDR3 loop: CASSYVFGTYEQYF. The nucleotide sequence reads TGTGCCAGCAGTTACGTCTTCGGGACCTACGAGCAGTACTTC.